This entry features one T cell receptor beta chain sequence. This clonotype was recorded at least ten times. What antigen it recognizes has not been identified. It has no much larger one-base neighbor in the sample; base qualities were not kept. The data were obtained in a study of T-cell reconstitution after alpha-beta-depleted transplantation in children (dated by TCRdb to the mid-2010s). About the study as a whole: The study quantitatively tracked T-cell immune reconstitution after TCRalphabeta/CD19-depleted allogeneic hematopoietic cell transplantation in children using TCR repertoire profiling. On the study overall, not on this receptor specifically: Over subsequent months, a decline in hyperexpanded clone frequencies was noted, and after one year, T-cell counts and TCRbeta diversity were mostly ascribed to newly produced T cells. The high TCRbeta diversity at day 60 in some patients was ascribed to recipient T cells and intrathymic progenitors that had survived conditioning. About two months after transplant, the apparently early recovery of alphabetaT-cell counts reportedly depended on just several hundred clones that had expanded rapidly and came from non-depleted graft cells.

Read against the paper, the sample's treatment or condition label means: allogeneic hematopoietic cell transplantation with graft depleted of TCRalphabeta T cells and CD19 B cells. TCRalphabeta/CD19-depleted allogeneic hematopoietic cell grafts were given to the transplant recipients, all of whom were children. The germline V gene gives CDR1 as SGHTA and CDR2 as FQGNSA. The CDR3 sequence holds 14 residues, the cysteine and phenylalanine included. The retained sequence is limited to the CDR3, 42 bases, with the frame set at the first base. Relative to germline, V is missing 5 bases and J is missing 4 bases, with 7 bases of the junction outside any gene match. The protocol used for the library was PCR. TCRdb records Illumina HiSeq 2500 as the sequencer. TCR library preparation used molecular barcoding, with unique molecular identifiers applied to normalize quantification of the TCRbeta repertoire. Through fastp at Q25 and MiXCR, TCRdb rebuilt clones from the public reads, retaining in-frame beta chains. Entries are consolidated by CDR3 protein sequence, retaining the most common genes and DNA. Counted in this sample were approximately 70,000 distinct CDR3 sequences; roughly 5.2% of them appeared once. In total, the top ten clones hold approximately 17% of the sample.

The sequence was collected from a boy younger than two who had a stem cell transplant for acute myeloid leukemia, so the T cells may come from the graft donor. The chain uses TRBV7-2 and TRBJ2-7; TRBD1 aligns with 8 central bases. The sequencing used PBMCs, mostly from graft donor cells, collected 180 days after TCRalphabeta/CD19-depleted stem cell transplant. The CDR3 region has the sequence CASSQRQGYYEQYF. The bases are TGTGCCAGCAGCCAAAGACAGGGGTATTACGAGCAGTACTTC.